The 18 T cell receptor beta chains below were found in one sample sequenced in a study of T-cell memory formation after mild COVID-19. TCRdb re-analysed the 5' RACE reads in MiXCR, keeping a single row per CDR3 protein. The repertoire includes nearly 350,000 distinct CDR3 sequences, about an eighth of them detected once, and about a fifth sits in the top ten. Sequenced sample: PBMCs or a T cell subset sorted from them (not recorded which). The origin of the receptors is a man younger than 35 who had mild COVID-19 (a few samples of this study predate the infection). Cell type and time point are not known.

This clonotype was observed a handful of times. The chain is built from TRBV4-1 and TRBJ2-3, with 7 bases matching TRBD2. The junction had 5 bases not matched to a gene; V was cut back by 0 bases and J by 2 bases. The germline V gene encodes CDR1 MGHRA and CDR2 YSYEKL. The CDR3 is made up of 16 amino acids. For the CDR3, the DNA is TGCGCCAGCAGCCAAGACCCCGGGAGGATCACAGATACGCAGTATTTT. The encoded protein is CASSQDPGRITDTQYF.

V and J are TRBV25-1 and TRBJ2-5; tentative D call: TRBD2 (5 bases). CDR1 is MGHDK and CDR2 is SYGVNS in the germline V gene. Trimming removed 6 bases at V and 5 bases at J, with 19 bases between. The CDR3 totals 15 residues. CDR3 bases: TGTGCCAGCAGCCCGAGGGTGGGGATAGGGGAGACCCAGTACTTC. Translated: CASSPRVGIGETQYF.

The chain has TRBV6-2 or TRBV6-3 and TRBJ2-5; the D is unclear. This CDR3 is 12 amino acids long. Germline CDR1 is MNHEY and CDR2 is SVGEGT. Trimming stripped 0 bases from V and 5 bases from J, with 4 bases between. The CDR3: CASSYSRETQYF. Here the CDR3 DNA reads TGTGCCAGCAGTTACTCGCGGGAGACCCAGTACTTC.

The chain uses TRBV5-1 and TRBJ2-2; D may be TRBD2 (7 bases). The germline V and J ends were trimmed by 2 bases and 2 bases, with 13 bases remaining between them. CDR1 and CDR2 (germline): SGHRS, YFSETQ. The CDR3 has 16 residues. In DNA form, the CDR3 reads TGCGCCAGCAGCTTCGGCGGGGGCGCTAACACCGGGGAGCTGTTTTTT. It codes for CASSFGGGANTGELFF.

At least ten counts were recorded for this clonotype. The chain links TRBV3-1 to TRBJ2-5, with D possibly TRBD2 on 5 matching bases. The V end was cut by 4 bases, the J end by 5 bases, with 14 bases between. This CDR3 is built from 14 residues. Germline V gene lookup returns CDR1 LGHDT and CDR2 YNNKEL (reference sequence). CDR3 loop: CASSLDGRRETQYF. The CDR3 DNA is TGTGCCAGCAGCCTCGATGGTAGGAGGGAGACCCAGTACTTC.

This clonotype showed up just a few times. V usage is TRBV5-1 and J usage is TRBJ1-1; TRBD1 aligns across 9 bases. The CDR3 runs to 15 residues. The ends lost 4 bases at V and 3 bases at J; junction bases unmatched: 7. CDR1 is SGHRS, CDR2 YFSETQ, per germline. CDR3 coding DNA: TGCGCCAGCAGCAAGACAGGGGGAGTGGACACTGAAGCTTTCTTT. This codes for CASSKTGGVDTEAFF.

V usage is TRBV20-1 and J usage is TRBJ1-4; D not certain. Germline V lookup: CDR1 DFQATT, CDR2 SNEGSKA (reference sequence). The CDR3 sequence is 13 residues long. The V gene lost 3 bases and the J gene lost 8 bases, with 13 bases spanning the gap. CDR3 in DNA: TGCAGTGCTAGCACGACCCGCGGGGAAAAACTGTTTTTT. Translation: CSASTTRGEKLFF.

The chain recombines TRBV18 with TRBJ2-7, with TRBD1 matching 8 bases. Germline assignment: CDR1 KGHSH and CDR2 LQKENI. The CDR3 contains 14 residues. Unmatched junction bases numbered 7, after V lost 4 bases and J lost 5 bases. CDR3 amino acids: CASSLDRVVDEQYF. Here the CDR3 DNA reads TGTGCCAGCTCACTGGACAGGGTAGTCGACGAGCAGTACTTC. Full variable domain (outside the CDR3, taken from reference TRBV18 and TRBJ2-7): NAGVMQNPRHLVRRRGQEARLRCSPMKGHSHVYWYRQLPEEGLKFMVYLQKENIIDESGMPKERFSAEFPKEGPSILRIQQVVRGDSAAYFCASSLDRVVDEQYFGPGTRLTVT.

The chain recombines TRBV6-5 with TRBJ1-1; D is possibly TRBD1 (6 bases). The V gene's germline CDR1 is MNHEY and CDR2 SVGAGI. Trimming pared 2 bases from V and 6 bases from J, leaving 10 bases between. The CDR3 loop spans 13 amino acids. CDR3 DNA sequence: TGTGCCAGCAGTTACGTGGCAGGGGCTGAAGCTTTCTTT. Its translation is CASSYVAGAEAFF.

The CDR3 DNA sequence: TGTGCCAGCAGTTATGGCGCGGCCTTAGCCAAAAACATTCAGTACTTC. Translating it yields CASSYGAALAKNIQYF. The genes are TRBV6-5 and TRBJ2-4; no clear D gene. This CDR3 region has 16 residues. The germline V gene encodes CDR1 MNHEY and CDR2 SVGAGI. The ends were cut back, 3 bases at V and 0 bases at J, with 12 bases in the middle.

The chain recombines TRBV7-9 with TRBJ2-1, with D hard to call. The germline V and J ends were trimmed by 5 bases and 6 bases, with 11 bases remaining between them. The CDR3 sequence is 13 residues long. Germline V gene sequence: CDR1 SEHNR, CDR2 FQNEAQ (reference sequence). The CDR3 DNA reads TGTGCCAGCAGCCCATTTTGGGTCAATGAGCAGTTCTTC. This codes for CASSPFWVNEQFF.

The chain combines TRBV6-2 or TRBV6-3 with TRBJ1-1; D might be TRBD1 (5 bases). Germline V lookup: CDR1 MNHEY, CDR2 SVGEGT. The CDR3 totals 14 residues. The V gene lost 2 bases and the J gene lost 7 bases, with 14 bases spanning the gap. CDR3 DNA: TGTGCCAGCAGTTACCGGGGGTCGGAGAGTGAAGCTTTCTTT. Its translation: CASSYRGSESEAFF.

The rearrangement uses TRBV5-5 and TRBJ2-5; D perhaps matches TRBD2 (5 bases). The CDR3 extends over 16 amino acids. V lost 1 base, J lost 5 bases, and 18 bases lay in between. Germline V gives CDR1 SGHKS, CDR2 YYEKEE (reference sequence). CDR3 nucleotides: TGTGCCAGCAGCTTGATCTGGATCCGGCGGAGGGAGACCCAGTACTTC. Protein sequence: CASSLIWIRRRETQYF.

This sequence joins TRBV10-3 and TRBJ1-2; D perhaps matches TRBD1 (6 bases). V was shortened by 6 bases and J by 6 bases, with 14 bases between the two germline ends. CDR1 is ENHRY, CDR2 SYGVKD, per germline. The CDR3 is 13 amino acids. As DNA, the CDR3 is TGTGCCATCAGAGCGACAGGCGAGGATGGCTACACCTTC. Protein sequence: CAIRATGEDGYTF.

CDR3 region: CASSSTGTAEKLFF. The DNA for the CDR3 is TGCGCCAGCAGCTCAACCGGGACGGCTGAAAAACTGTTTTTT. The chain couples TRBV5-1 to TRBJ1-4, with a possible D match to TRBD1 (5 bases). This CDR3 spans 14 amino acids. Germline loops: CDR1 SGHRS, CDR2 YFSETQ. Between the trimmed V and J ends, which lost 3 bases and 7 bases, there was a span of 13 bases. The whole variable domain, filled in from reference TRBV5-1 and TRBJ1-4, reads KAGVTQTPRYLIKTRGQQVTLSCSPISGHRSVSWYQQTPGQGLQFLFEYFSETQRNKGNFPGRFSGRQFSNSRSEMNVSTLELGDSALYLCASSSTGTAEKLFFGSGTQLSVL.

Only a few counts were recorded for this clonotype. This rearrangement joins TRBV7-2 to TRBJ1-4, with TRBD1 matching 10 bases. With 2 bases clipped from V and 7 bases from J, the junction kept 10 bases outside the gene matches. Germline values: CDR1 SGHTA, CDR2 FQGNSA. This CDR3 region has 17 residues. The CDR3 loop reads CASSLWGLTGGSEKLFF. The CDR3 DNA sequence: TGTGCCAGCAGCTTATGGGGACTGACAGGGGGCAGTGAAAAACTGTTTTTT.

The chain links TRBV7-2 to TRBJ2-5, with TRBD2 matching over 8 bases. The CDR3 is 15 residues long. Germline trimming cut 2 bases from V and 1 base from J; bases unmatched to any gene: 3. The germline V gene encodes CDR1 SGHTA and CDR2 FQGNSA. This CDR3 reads CASSLYGGGQETQYF. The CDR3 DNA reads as TGTGCCAGCAGCTTATACGGGGGGGGCCAAGAGACCCAGTACTTC.

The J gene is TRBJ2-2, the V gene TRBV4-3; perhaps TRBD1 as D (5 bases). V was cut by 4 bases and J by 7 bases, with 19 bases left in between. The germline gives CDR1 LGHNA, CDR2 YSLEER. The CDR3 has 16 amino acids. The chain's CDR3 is CASSRGLGPGNGELFF. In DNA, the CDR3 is TGCGCCAGCAGCCGCGGCCTGGGGCCCGGCAACGGGGAGCTGTTTTTT.